This TCR beta chain was captured in a study of memory CD4+ T cells and cytomegalovirus serostatus. Measured with immunoSEQ multiplex PCR; TCRdb has only the in-frame clones, and not every one. The table includes some 65,000 clones, around three quarters detected once. Single viable CD3+CD4+CD8-CD45RO+ cells were sorted as the memory CD4+ T cells. Between the trimmed V and J ends, which lost 0 bases and 2 bases, there was a span of 11 bases. In germline, CDR1 is SGHRS, CDR2 YFSETQ. The CDR3 sequence is 15 residues long. The chain employs TRBV5-1 and TRBJ1-1, with D hard to call. Sequencing input: memory CD4+ T cells from blood. This clonotype originated in an adult in good health and CMV-seronegative. Some clones in this sample may be carry-over from other donors' samples. The CDR3 DNA is TGCGCCAGCAGCTTGGGGCGTCACTTAAACACTGAAGCTTTCTTT. The encoded protein is CASSLGRHLNTEAFF.